The rows below give T cell receptor beta chains drawn from one sample of a study of cytomegalovirus exposure and HLA in healthy donors. The method was immunoSEQ multiplex PCR; TCRdb's version includes in-frame clones alone and lacks a portion of them. In the table there are under 150,000 clones, 73% of which are singletons. The specimen was PBMCs. Source of these receptors: a middle-aged woman in good health and CMV-seronegative. Each CDR3 is given without its conserved first and last residue. A D gene is named only where the DNA matches it firmly.

D: TRBD1; V: TRBV5-1; CDR3: ASSALTGWNTEAF
D: -; V: TRBV4-1; CDR3: ASSDGGSNEKLF
D: TRBD1; V: TRBV7-9; CDR3: ASSPGTGSPDTQY
D: -; V: TRBV29-1; CDR3: SVRQAENQPQH
D: TRBD2; V: TRBV9; CDR3: ASSVFGTSGGLSTDTQY
D: TRBD2; V: TRBV27; CDR3: ASSFSSGDYEQY
D: -; V: TRBV5-1; CDR3: ASSLEASNEKLF
D: TRBD2; V: TRBV5-1; CDR3: ASSLESGGPQETQY
D: -; V: TRBV7-8; CDR3: ASSPYFTPDTYNEQF
D: -; V: TRBV5-1; CDR3: ASSLGQVGDEQF
D: -; V: TRBV6-1; CDR3: ASSPGGIATEAF
D: TRBD1; V: TRBV19; CDR3: ASTLTGVTEAF
D: -; V: TRBV6-6; CDR3: ASGRGSSYNEQF
D: TRBD1; V: TRBV6-5; CDR3: ASSLGQAYYEQY
D: TRBD2; V: TRBV5-8; CDR3: ASSDLLAGGTDTQY
D: -; V: TRBV13; CDR3: ASSHLGLGSYNEQF
D: -; V: TRBV29-1; CDR3: SVRGANEQF
D: -; V: TRBV5-1; CDR3: ASSLGAGEAF
D: TRBD1; V: TRBV10-3; CDR3: AISRQGALNAEAF
D: TRBD1; V: TRBV19; CDR3: ATGGTGGLRGYT
D: -; V: TRBV5-8; CDR3: ASSFIQFSNQPQH
D: -; V: TRBV5-6; CDR3: ASSPSGGEQF
D: TRBD1; V: TRBV6-5; CDR3: ASSDRVKAEAF
D: -; V: TRBV27; CDR3: ASSLSASSYNEQF
D: TRBD1; V: TRBV29-1; CDR3: SVGAGTGSGNTIY
D: TRBD1; V: TRBV5-1; CDR3: ASSLGPGQLIITEAF
D: TRBD2; V: TRBV27; CDR3: ASSLGASGGVTDTQY
D: TRBD2; V: TRBV11-2; CDR3: ASSLVTRAGGGELF
D: TRBD1; V: TRBV5-4; CDR3: ASSSDRPGYT